This T cell receptor (beta chain) was documented in a study of T cell responses to AZD1222 COVID-19 vaccine. Comments on this clone: What it binds is unknown.

V lost 2 bases and J lost 9, with 11 bases in between. CDR1 and CDR2 from the germline V gene are SGHTA and FQGNSA. The CDR3 totals 13 residues. Sequencing used immunoSEQ multiplex PCR; TCRdb keeps in-frame clones, though not all of them. The table lists more than 140,000 clones, approximately 90% of them singletons. Whole-study results and caveats: Repertoire sampling happened only post peak T cell response. Spike as a whole was targeted by vaccine-associated CD4 TCRs, dominant at 160-218 and 743-854. Mostly white British, mostly female donors; authors suggested clonal diversity may be underestimated.

Sequences were derived from peripheral blood, sampled on day 0 of AZD1222 vaccination. The chain carries TRBV7-2 and TRBJ1-5; D is possibly TRBD1 (6 bases). This sequence was found in an adult in good health. The CDR3 coding sequence is TGTGCCAGCAGCTTAAACAGGGACGGGCCCCAGCATTTT. Protein sequence: CASSLNRDGPQHF.